A single sample gave rise to the 6 T cell receptor beta chains below, sequenced in a study of chemoradiotherapy in HPV16-positive cancers. The table came from immunoSEQ multiplex PCR; TCRdb's copy has only in-frame clones and leaves some out. The sample shows around 29,000 clones, roughly nine tenths of them seen only once. The source material was blood, sampled from a patient who underwent chemoradiotherapy. The receptors here all came from a human donor with HPV-associated anogenital cancer.

The V call is TRBV9, the J call TRBJ2-3, with D uncertain. The germline gives CDR1 SGDLS, CDR2 YYNGEE. The ends were cut back, 7 bases at V and 2 bases at J, with 11 bases in the middle. The CDR3 consists of 13 residues. The CDR3 reads CASAQITTDTQYF. DNA of the CDR3: TGTGCCAGCGCCCAGATCACCACAGATACGCAGTATTTT.

This clone was counted once. The rearrangement links TRBV6-5 to TRBJ2-7; a possible D gene is TRBD2 (5 bases). Germline V lookup: CDR1 MNHEY, CDR2 SVGAGI. Trimming took off 0 bases at V and 4 bases at J, with 16 bases between the two ends. The CDR3 consists of 16 residues. CDR3 in amino acids: CASSYSAALPGYEQYF. In DNA form, the CDR3 reads TGTGCCAGCAGTTACTCAGCCGCCCTCCCGGGATACGAGCAGTACTTC.

The chain recombines TRBV6-4 with TRBJ2-3, with 12 bases aligning to TRBD2. From germline, CDR1 is MRHNA and CDR2 SNTAGT. The CDR3 extends over 14 amino acids. The V gene end was trimmed by 5 bases and the J gene end by 6 bases; junction bases not matched to a gene: 3. The CDR3 DNA follows: TGTGCCAGCAGTAAGGGACTAGCGGGCGATACGCAGTATTTT. Protein: CASSKGLAGDTQYF.

V is TRBV2 and J is TRBJ2-7, with 7 nucleotides matching TRBD1. Germline CDR1 and CDR2: SNHLY and FYNNEI. The V segment lost 5 bases and the J segment 4 bases; nucleotides outside the gene matches: 2. The CDR3 spans 12 residues. Written as DNA, the CDR3 is TGTGCCAGCAGTCGACAGGGATACGAGCAGTACTTC. Its translation: CASSRQGYEQYF.

The gene calls are TRBV7-9 and TRBJ2-3; 11 nucleotides align to TRBD2. Trimming removed 4 bases from V and 5 bases from J; junction bases left unmatched: 5. This CDR3 is 15 amino acids long. The germline V gene has CDR1 SEHNR and CDR2 FQNEAQ (reference sequence). The CDR3 reads CASSSHSGGEDTQYF. The DNA of the CDR3 is TGTGCCAGCAGCTCCCATAGCGGGGGGGAAGATACGCAGTATTTT.

V is TRBV2 and J is TRBJ2-7; 8 nucleotides match TRBD1. Germline V gene lookup returns CDR1 SNHLY and CDR2 FYNNEI. The length of the CDR3 is 13 residues. Unmatched junction bases numbered 5, after V lost 7 bases and J lost 3 bases. The CDR3 spells CASTPDRDYEQYF. For the CDR3, the DNA is TGTGCCAGCACCCCGGACAGGGACTACGAGCAGTACTTC.